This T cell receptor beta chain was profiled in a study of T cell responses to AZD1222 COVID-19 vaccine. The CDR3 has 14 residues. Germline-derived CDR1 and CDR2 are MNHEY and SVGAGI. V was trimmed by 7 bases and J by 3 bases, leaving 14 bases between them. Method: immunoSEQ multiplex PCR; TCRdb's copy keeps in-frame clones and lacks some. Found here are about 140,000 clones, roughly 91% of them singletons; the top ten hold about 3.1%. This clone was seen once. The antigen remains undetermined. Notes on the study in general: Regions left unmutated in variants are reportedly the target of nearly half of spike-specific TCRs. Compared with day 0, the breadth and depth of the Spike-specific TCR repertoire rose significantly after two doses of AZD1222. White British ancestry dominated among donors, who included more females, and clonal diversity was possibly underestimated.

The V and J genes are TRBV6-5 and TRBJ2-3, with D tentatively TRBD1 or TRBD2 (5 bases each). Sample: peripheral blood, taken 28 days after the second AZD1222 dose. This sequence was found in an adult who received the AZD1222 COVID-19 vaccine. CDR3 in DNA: TGTGCCAGCACGGGGCTGAGTGGGACAGATACGCAGTATTTT. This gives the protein CASTGLSGTDTQYF.